Below, 4 T cell receptor beta chains from the same sample are listed, as sequenced in a study of T cells after yellow fever vaccination. TCRdb ran MiXCR on the 5' RACE reads and lists one entry per CDR3 protein. The sample includes a few hundred thousand distinct CDR3 sequences, 8.7% of them seen just once. The sequenced sample was CD4+ T cells sorted from PBMCs, obtained 5 days after the yellow fever booster vaccination. The origin of the receptors is a man between 18 and 35 years old who received the YFV17D yellow fever vaccine.

This sequence joins TRBV7-9 and TRBJ1-1, with D uncertain. In germline, CDR1 is SEHNR, CDR2 FQNEAQ (reference sequence). The ends were cut back, 5 bases at V and 0 bases at J, with 13 bases in the middle. This CDR3 contains 15 residues. The CDR3 DNA sequence: TGTGCCAGCAGCCCAGGACGGATTATGAACACTGAAGCTTTCTTT. Protein: CASSPGRIMNTEAFF.

This clonotype was seen many times. The chain employs TRBV20-1 and TRBJ2-7; 8 bases map to TRBD1. Germline CDR1 is DFQATT and CDR2 is SNEGSKA (reference sequence). Trimming at V came to 4 bases and at J to 1 base, leaving 9 bases not matched to a gene. The CDR3 contains 15 residues. The CDR3 DNA reads TGCAGTGCTACAGTGACAGGGGCCATGTCCTACGAGCAGTACTTC. Its translation: CSATVTGAMSYEQYF.

Turning to this clonotype: Sequence at one end of the junction differs from germline and may be a read error. The chain recombines TRBV25-1 with TRBJ2-2; TRBD2 agrees at 8 bases. The CDR3 consists of 16 residues. The germline gives CDR1 MGHDK, CDR2 SYGVNS. The CDR3 spells CASSRRGGPGHRGAVF. In DNA form, the CDR3 reads TGTGCCAGCAGTCGACGGGGGGGGCCAGGACACCGGGGAGCTGTTTTT.

The chain links TRBV3-1 to TRBJ2-1, with D possibly being TRBD2 (6 bases). The germline V and J ends were trimmed by 0 bases and 4 bases, with 13 bases remaining between them. The CDR3 runs 16 residues. Germline CDR1 and CDR2: LGHDT and YNNKEL (reference sequence). The CDR3 spells CASSQEGAGGYNEQFF. For the CDR3, the DNA is TGTGCCAGCAGCCAAGAAGGGGCTGGGGGGTACAATGAGCAGTTCTTC.